The rows below give T cell receptor beta chains drawn from one sample of a study of T cells and Merkel cell carcinoma outcomes. Assay: immunoSEQ multiplex PCR; the TCRdb copy retains only in-frame clones and omits some. Found here are about 6,400 clones, about 77% of them singletons; the top ten hold about 14%. Sample: tumor tissue from Merkel cell carcinoma. These receptors were taken from a human donor with Merkel cell carcinoma. Some clones in this sample may be carry-over from other donors' samples. Both conserved end residues are part of each CDR3. The D gene is left open where the match is weak. Only part of the rows carry a size: once, few, many, or a class if the clone is expanded.

cdr3_nt cdr3_aa d_call clone_size j_call v_call
TGTGCCAACAGTTCTGACTACGAGCAGTACTTC CANSSDYEQYF NA NA TRBJ2-7 TRBV6-6
TGTGCCAGTAGTAGGGGTGGCACAGATACGCAGTATTTT CASSRGGTDTQYF NA NA TRBJ2-3 TRBV19
TGTGCCAGCAGAGGGGACGGAGTTGCAACTAATGAAAAACTGTTTTTT CASRGDGVATNEKLFF NA NA TRBJ1-4 TRBV6-4
TGTGCCAGCAGCTCCACAGGCGTCGAGCAGTACTTC CASSSTGVEQYF NA few TRBJ2-7 TRBV11-3
TGTGCCAGCAGACCGGACAGCGGCTACGAGCAGTACTTC CASRPDSGYEQYF NA NA TRBJ2-7 TRBV5-4
TGTGCCTGGAGTGCCGGAACGGAGACCCAGTACTTC CAWSAGTETQYF NA few TRBJ2-5 TRBV30
TGTGCCATGAAACCTAGCGGGAATGGCAATGAGCAGTTCTTC CAMKPSGNGNEQFF TRBD2 NA TRBJ2-1 TRBV28
TGCAGAGCGGGAGCCGACTCCTACAATGAGCAGTTCTTC CRAGADSYNEQFF TRBD2 NA TRBJ2-1 TRBV29-1
TGTGCCAGCGGTCCATACAATGAGCAGTTCTTC CASGPYNEQFF NA NA TRBJ2-1 TRBV27
TGCGCCAGCAGCCAAGGGGGGGCGAGCACAGATACGCAGTATTTT CASSQGGASTDTQYF NA NA TRBJ2-3 TRBV4-3
TGTGCCAGCAGCTTAGACGGGAGCGGGGAGCTGTTTTTT CASSLDGSGELFF NA NA TRBJ2-2 TRBV7-9